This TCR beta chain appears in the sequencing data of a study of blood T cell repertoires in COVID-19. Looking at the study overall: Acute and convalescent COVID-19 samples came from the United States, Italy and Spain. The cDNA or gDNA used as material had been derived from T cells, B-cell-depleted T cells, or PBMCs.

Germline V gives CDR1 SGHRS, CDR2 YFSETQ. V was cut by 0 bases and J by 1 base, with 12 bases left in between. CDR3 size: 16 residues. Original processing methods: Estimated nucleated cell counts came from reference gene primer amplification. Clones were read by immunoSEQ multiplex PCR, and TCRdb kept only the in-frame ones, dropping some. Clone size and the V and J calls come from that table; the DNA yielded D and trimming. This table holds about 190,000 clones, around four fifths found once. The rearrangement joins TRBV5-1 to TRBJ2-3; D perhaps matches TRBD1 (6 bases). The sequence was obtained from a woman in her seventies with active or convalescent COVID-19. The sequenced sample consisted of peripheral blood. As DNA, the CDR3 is TGCGCCAGCAGCTTGGTCGCAGGGGACGGCACAGATACGCAGTATTTT. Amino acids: CASSLVAGDGTDTQYF.